This T cell receptor beta chain was found in a study of T cells in Graves' hyperthyroidism and ophthalmopathy. CDR3 length: 15 residues. Germline loops: CDR1 SGDLS, CDR2 YYNGEE. The PBMCs had their origin in roughly 9.4 ml of fresh peripheral blood. Amplification targeted TCR beta CDR3 regions from RNA transcripts. The HTBI primer set drove a first-round RT-PCR of the TCR CDR3. TCRdb independently ran MiXCR on the multiplex PCR reads; one entry per CDR3 protein. The sample consists of fewer than 550,000 distinct CDR3 sequences, less than 20% of them appearing once. This clonotype was counted between two and nine times.

This chain joins TRBV9 and TRBJ2-6; possible D gene TRBD1, 6 bases. This receptor was taken from a woman between 18 and 29 years old with Graves' hyperthyroidism. The source material was blood. The CDR3: CATSPGASGANVLTF. CDR3 sequence (DNA): TGTGCTACAAGTCCAGGGGCCTCTGGGGCCAACGTCCTGACTTTC.